The entry below gives a single TCR beta chain sequence along with its context. The V gene end was trimmed by 4 bases and the J gene end by 4 bases; junction bases not matched to a gene: 3. This CDR3 region has 13 residues. Germline lookup yields CDR1 MNHEY and CDR2 SMNVEV (reference sequence). The sample originates from a study of T cell changes during pregnancy in multiple sclerosis. Assay: immunoSEQ multiplex PCR; the TCRdb copy retains only in-frame clones and omits some. The sample records about 44,000 clones, about 90% being singletons. The source was CD4+ T cells from peripheral blood mononuclear cells, collected in the third trimester of pregnancy. V usage is TRBV27 and J usage is TRBJ2-7, with 8 bases that match TRBD1. The origin of this receptor is a female donor with multiple sclerosis, enrolled in a pregnancy study. The DNA for the CDR3 is TGTGCCAGCAGTTCCAACAGGGGGTACGAGCAGTACTTC. The encoded protein is CASSSNRGYEQYF.